What follows are 8 T cell receptor beta chains derived from one specimen sequenced in a study of blood T cell repertoires in COVID-19. Method: immunoSEQ multiplex PCR; TCRdb's copy keeps in-frame clones and lacks some. The sample includes roughly 200,000 clones, about 80% seen only once; the top ten take under 10%. Source material: peripheral blood. The receptors come from a woman at least 80 years old with COVID-19, enrolled during active disease.

The chain carries TRBV28 and TRBJ1-2; D is uncertain. The germline V gene encodes CDR1 MDHEN and CDR2 SYDVKM. The CDR3 has 18 amino acids. V dropped 5 bases and J dropped 2 bases, with 24 bases sitting between them. The CDR3 DNA sequence: TGTGCCAGCAGTCCCCCTTATTCAGGCCCTAACTTAAACTATGGCTACACCTTC. Amino acid sequence: CASSPPYSGPNLNYGYTF.

In regard to this clone: Germline is not matched at one junction end, which may reflect a read error. The rearrangement links TRBV2 to TRBJ2-6; D is ambiguous. The CDR3 runs to 12 residues. Germline V CDR1 and CDR2: SNHLY, FYNNEI. The CDR3 sequence is CASREGLNVLTF. The CDR3 DNA follows: TGTGCCAGCAGGGAAGGGCTTAACGTCCTGACTTTC. The full variable domain, rest sourced from reference TRBV2 and TRBJ2-6, is EPEVTQTPSHQVTQMGQEVILRCVPISNHLYFYWYRQILGQKVEFLVSFYNNEISEKSEIFDDQFSVERPDGSNFTLKIRSTKLEDSAMYFCASREGLNVLTFGAGSRLTVL.

CDR3 region: CASSWGVGRNTEAFF. The CDR3 DNA follows: TGTGCCAGCAGTTGGGGCGTCGGACGAAACACTGAAGCTTTCTTT. The chain is built from TRBV27 and TRBJ1-1; D may be TRBD1 (5 bases). This CDR3 region has 15 residues. Germline V lookup: CDR1 MNHEY, CDR2 SMNVEV (reference sequence). Trimming took 4 bases from V and 2 from J, leaving 14 bases between them.

This clone was counted only a few times. This chain uses TRBV2 with TRBJ1-2, with D possibly being TRBD1 (5 bases). Trimming stripped 6 bases from V and 5 bases from J, with 25 bases between. In germline, CDR1 is SNHLY, CDR2 FYNNEI. The CDR3 is 17 residues long. The CDR3 loop is CASRLFGGGRADYGYTF. CDR3 in DNA: TGTGCCAGCAGACTCTTTGGGGGGGGTAGAGCGGATTATGGCTACACCTTC.

The chain combines TRBV19 with TRBJ2-5, with 10 bases aligning to TRBD2. Germline-derived CDR1 and CDR2 are LNHDA and SQIVND (reference sequence). The CDR3 runs to 15 residues. After removal of 4 bases from V and 4 bases from J, the junction contained 6 bases not matched to a gene. The CDR3 DNA reads as TGTGCCAGTAGTACCCAGCGGGAGGGCGGAGAGACCCAGTACTTC. Translated, it gives CASSTQREGGETQYF.

This clone was counted a few times. The chain uses TRBV4-1 and TRBJ2-3, with D possibly TRBD2 on 7 matching bases. Between the trimmed V and J ends, which lost 1 base and 5 bases, there was a span of 19 bases. This CDR3 spans 17 amino acids. In germline, CDR1 is MGHRA, CDR2 YSYEKL. The CDR3 loop is CASSQGPTRGAEDTQYF. Here the CDR3 DNA reads TGCGCCAGCAGCCAAGGGCCGACTCGGGGGGCCGAAGATACGCAGTATTTT.

V is TRBV5-6 and J is TRBJ1-1; D is possibly TRBD1 (5 bases). Germline V gene data show CDR1 as SGHDT and CDR2 as YYEEEE. The CDR3 contains 14 residues. The ends were cut back, 1 base at V and 4 bases at J, with 11 bases in the middle. The CDR3 coding sequence is TGTGCCAGCAGCTTGTCCGGGGGAGGCACTGAAGCTTTCTTT. This codes for CASSLSGGGTEAFF. Complete variable domain (other parts from reference TRBV5-6 and TRBJ1-1): DAGVTQSPTHLIKTRGQQVTLRCSPKSGHDTVSWYQQALGQGPQFIFQYYEEEERQRGNFPDRFSGHQFPNYSSELNVNALLLGDSALYLCASSLSGGGTEAFFGQGTRLTVV.

This chain joins TRBV14 and TRBJ1-4; D perhaps matches TRBD1 (5 bases). The CDR3 extends over 19 amino acids. V was trimmed by 2 bases and J by 8 bases, leaving 27 bases between them. Germline V gives CDR1 SGHDN, CDR2 FVKESK. CDR3 loop: CASSQLAGPGRLLNEKLFF. The CDR3 DNA follows: TGTGCCAGCAGCCAATTAGCAGGGCCAGGGCGGCTTCTCAACGAAAAACTGTTTTTT.